These 30 T cell receptor beta chains came from one sample sequenced in a study of blood T cell repertoires in COVID-19. The data were produced by immunoSEQ multiplex PCR, yet TCRdb's version contains in-frame clones alone and is incomplete. The sample consists of 70,000 to 90,000 clones, 86% of them appearing once. Sequenced material: peripheral blood. Receptors originate from a man aged 50-60 years with active COVID-19.

This clone appeared a single time. The gene calls are TRBV5-1 and TRBJ2-5, with 9 bases fitting TRBD2. This CDR3 is built from 15 residues. Germline lookup yields CDR1 SGHRS and CDR2 YFSETQ. The junction had 7 bases not matched to a gene; V was cut back by 4 bases and J by 3 bases. CDR3 coding DNA: TGCGCCAGCAGCCTGACGACTAGCGGTGAAGAGACCCAGTACTTC. Translation gives CASSLTTSGEETQYF.

The V gene is TRBV7-8, the J gene TRBJ2-2; 7 nucleotides agree with TRBD1. The length of the CDR3 is 13 residues. Germline lookup yields CDR1 SGHVS and CDR2 FQNEAQ. Trimming at V came to 4 bases and at J to 6 bases, leaving 2 bases not matched to a gene. CDR3 bases: TGTGCCAGCAGCTCGCAGGGGGCCGGGGAGCTGTTTTTT. It is translated as CASSSQGAGELFF.

A remark on this clone: This sample includes further DNA sequences coding for the same CDR3. This chain connects TRBV27 to TRBJ2-5; tentatively, D is TRBD2 (5 bases). The CDR3 consists of 11 residues. V lost 5 bases, J lost 4 bases, and 5 bases lay in between. CDR1 and CDR2 (germline): MNHEY, SMNVEV (reference sequence). The CDR3, as DNA: TGTGCCAGCAGTCGGGGAGAGACCCAGTACTTC. It is translated as CASSRGETQYF.

This chain links TRBV28 with TRBJ2-1; 13 nucleotides line up with TRBD2. V shed 6 bases and J 7 bases; nucleotides not matched to a gene: 3. The germline gives CDR1 MDHEN, CDR2 SYDVKM. CDR3 length: 14 residues. CDR3 protein: CASRMTSGRNEQFF. Written as DNA, the CDR3 is TGTGCCAGCAGGATGACTAGCGGGAGGAATGAGCAGTTCTTC.

The V and J genes are TRBV6-5 and TRBJ2-5; D remains ambiguous. With 5 bases removed from V and 4 bases from J, the gap between germline ends came to 5 bases. The CDR3 covers 11 residues. The germline V gene has CDR1 MNHEY and CDR2 SVGAGI. CDR3 protein: CASSQAETQYF. CDR3 coding DNA: TGTGCCAGCAGTCAGGCAGAGACCCAGTACTTC.

This clone was observed a few times. This chain connects TRBV11-2 to TRBJ2-1; TRBD2 might be the D (6 bases). The CDR3 consists of 16 residues. V lost 6 bases to trimming and J lost 7 bases, with 22 bases between them. Germline lookup yields CDR1 SGHAT and CDR2 FQNNGV. CDR3 sequence (DNA): TGTGCCAGCAGTTCCCCCGGGACTCCCGAAGGAAATGAGCAGTTCTTC. This encodes CASSSPGTPEGNEQFF. Supplemented by reference TRBV11-2 and TRBJ2-1, the full variable domain reads EAGVAQSPRYKIIEKRQSVAFWCNPISGHATLYWYQQILGQGPKLLIQFQNNGVVDDSQLPKDRFSAERLKGVDSTLKIQPAKLEDSAVYLCASSSPGTPEGNEQFFGPGTRLTVL.

This clone was counted a single time. The V call is TRBV11-2, the J call TRBJ2-3, with 9 positions matching TRBD1. The J segment lost 5 bases and the V segment lost 3 bases, leaving 3 bases of the junction unmatched. CDR3 length: 14 residues. CDR1 is SGHAT and CDR2 is FQNNGV in the germline V gene. The CDR3 sequence is CASSLGTGKDTQYF. DNA for the CDR3: TGTGCCAGCAGCTTGGGGACAGGGAAAGATACGCAGTATTTT.

This rearrangement joins TRBV12-3 or TRBV12-4 to TRBJ1-2; D is perhaps TRBD1 (5 bases). CDR3 length equals 12 residues. Trimming pared 5 bases from V and 6 bases from J, leaving 10 bases between. CDR3 protein: CASSADRDGYTF. CDR3 coding DNA: TGTGCCAGCAGTGCCGACAGAGATGGCTACACCTTC.

V and J are TRBV5-6 and TRBJ2-5; 7 nucleotides align to TRBD1. The CDR3 runs to 15 residues. Germline trimming cut 0 bases from V and 1 base from J; bases unmatched to any gene: 3. Germline loops: CDR1 SGHDT, CDR2 YYEEEE. The CDR3 loop is CASSLGDRLQETQYF. The CDR3 DNA follows: TGTGCCAGCAGCTTGGGGGACAGACTCCAAGAGACCCAGTACTTC.

The chain couples TRBV19 to TRBJ2-1; 12 nucleotides agree with TRBD2. CDR1 and CDR2 (germline): LNHDA, SQIVND (reference sequence). The trim removed 4 bases at V and 9 bases at J, leaving 10 bases unmatched. This CDR3 region has 16 residues. CDR3 residues: CASSKLAGGKVSEQFF. CDR3 DNA sequence: TGTGCCAGTAGTAAACTAGCGGGAGGAAAAGTTAGTGAGCAGTTCTTC.

The chain links TRBV3-1 (or the pseudogene TRBV3-2) to TRBJ1-1, with 8 bases lining up with TRBD1. CDR1 is LGHDT, CDR2 YNNKEL, per germline (reference sequence). With 4 bases clipped from V and 4 bases from J, the junction kept 2 bases outside the gene matches. This CDR3 comprises 13 residues. CDR3 protein: CASSPQGATEAFF. CDR3 nucleotides: TGTGCCAGCAGCCCTCAGGGGGCCACTGAAGCTTTCTTT.

V usage is TRBV7-3 and J usage is TRBJ2-3, with TRBD2 identical over 9 bases. CDR1 is SGHTA and CDR2 is FQGTGA in the germline V gene. The CDR3 contains 15 residues. J gave up 4 bases and V 5 bases, and 7 bases lay outside the gene matches. CDR3 nucleotide sequence: TGTGCCAGCAGCCGGGGACTAGCTGAGGCAGATACGCAGTATTTT. It yields the protein CASSRGLAEADTQYF.

The V call is TRBV28, the J call TRBJ1-2; 10 bases fit TRBD1. The V and J ends lost 4 bases and 4 bases, in that order; junction bases with no gene match: 9. Per germline, CDR1 MDHEN and CDR2 SYDVKM. CDR3 length equals 16 residues. The CDR3 loop reads CASSSLRTGGVYGYTF. DNA of the CDR3: TGTGCCAGCAGTTCCCTCCGGACAGGGGGAGTCTATGGCTACACCTTC.

This chain connects TRBV7-3 to TRBJ1-2; D gene unclear. V lost 4 bases and J lost 6, with 12 bases in between. The CDR3 sequence is 13 residues long. The V gene's germline CDR1 is SGHTA and CDR2 FQGTGA. CDR3 coding DNA: TGTGCCAGCAGCTCGTATTCGGGGAATGGCTACACCTTC. Translated, it gives CASSSYSGNGYTF.

This chain links TRBV3-1 (or the pseudogene TRBV3-2) with TRBJ1-2; tentative D call: TRBD1 (6 bases). Germline CDR1 reads LGHDT; CDR2 reads YNNKEL (reference sequence). The CDR3 has 15 residues. V lost 6 bases, J lost 3 bases, and 17 bases lay in between. The CDR3 DNA follows: TGTGCCAGCAGTTCAAGGGGGTTGGTTGACTATGGCTACACCTTC. This translates into CASSSRGLVDYGYTF.

The chain has TRBV11-2 and TRBJ2-5; TRBD2 agrees at 10 bases. With 2 bases clipped from V and 5 bases from J, the junction kept 8 bases outside the gene matches. The CDR3 extends over 16 amino acids. Germline V CDR1 and CDR2: SGHAT, FQNNGV. As DNA, the CDR3 is TGTGCCAGCAGCTTAAGGAGCGGGGGGGCCGGGGAGACCCAGTACTTC. Translation: CASSLRSGGAGETQYF.

V gene TRBV19 combines with J gene TRBJ2-6; no reliable D call. The CDR3 has 15 residues. Germline CDR1 reads LNHDA; CDR2 reads SQIVND (reference sequence). Trimming left V 1 base short and J 2 bases short, with 6 bases between. In DNA form, the CDR3 reads TGTGCCAGTAGTATAGGAGAGGCTGGGGCCAACGTCCTGACTTTC. It translates to CASSIGEAGANVLTF.

The V and J genes are TRBV15 and TRBJ2-3, with 7 nucleotides matching TRBD1. The trim removed 0 bases at V and 0 bases at J, leaving 6 bases unmatched. Germline V gene sequence: CDR1 LNHNV, CDR2 YYDKDF (reference sequence). This CDR3 contains 17 residues. Written as DNA, the CDR3 is TGTGCCACCAGCAGAGATCAGGGGGATAGAAGCACAGATACGCAGTATTTT. Its protein product is CATSRDQGDRSTDTQYF.

This CDR3 reads CASSQSGVANTGELFF. In DNA form, the CDR3 reads TGTGCCAGCTCACAATCCGGGGTCGCGAACACCGGGGAGCTGTTTTTT. The rearrangement uses TRBV18 and TRBJ2-2, with a weak D call TRBD2 (5 bases). This CDR3 is 16 amino acids long. V was clipped by 4 bases and J by 0 bases, with 12 bases between them. Germline CDR1 is KGHSH and CDR2 is LQKENI.

The chain is built from TRBV6-5 and TRBJ2-7; 13 nucleotides agree with TRBD2. Germline V lookup: CDR1 MNHEY, CDR2 SVGAGI. This CDR3 region has 15 residues. CDR3 sequence (DNA): TGTGCCAGCAGAACTAGTAAGACCGGGACTAGCGGGACTCGGGTC. It encodes CASRTSKTGTSGTRV.

This rearrangement joins TRBV28 to TRBJ1-1; D gene ambiguous. Germline V lookup: CDR1 MDHEN, CDR2 SYDVKM. V was clipped by 5 bases and J by 10 bases, with 11 bases between them. The CDR3 spans 11 residues. CDR3 residues: CASSLVEGAFF. In nucleotides, the CDR3 is TGTGCCAGCAGTCTCGTGGAGGGAGCTTTCTTT.

The V gene is TRBV6-5, the J gene TRBJ1-2; D gene ambiguous. V lost 7 bases and J 5 bases, leaving 11 bases between the germline ends. CDR3 length: 12 amino acids. The germline V gene encodes CDR1 MNHEY and CDR2 SVGAGI. CDR3 DNA sequence: TGTGCCAGCAAAAACTCCGCATATGGCTACACCTTC. Protein sequence: CASKNSAYGYTF.

The chain recombines TRBV27 with TRBJ2-5, with D perhaps TRBD2 (5 bases). The ends were cut back, 2 bases at V and 2 bases at J, with 9 bases in the middle. The length of the CDR3 is 14 residues. Germline lookup yields CDR1 MNHEY and CDR2 SMNVEV (reference sequence). CDR3 in amino acids: CASSLRDHQETQYF. CDR3 in DNA: TGTGCCAGCAGTTTACGGGATCATCAAGAGACCCAGTACTTC.

The chain links TRBV30 to TRBJ1-1; D gene ambiguous. Deletions cut 7 bases from V and 5 bases from J, with 11 bases between. Per germline, CDR1 GTSNPN and CDR2 SVGIG (reference sequence). The CDR3 spans 11 residues. The CDR3 DNA follows: TGTGCCTCCCTTTTCGGGACTGAAGCTTTCTTT. Protein product: CASLFGTEAFF. The complete variable domain, with remaining parts taken from reference TRBV30 and TRBJ1-1, reads SQTIHQWPATLVQPVGSPLSLECTVEGTSNPNLYWYRQAAGRGLQLLFYSVGIGQISSEVPQNLSASRPQDRQFILSSKKLLLSDSGFYLCASLFGTEAFFGQGTRLTVV.

The J gene is TRBJ1-2, the V gene TRBV6-2 or TRBV6-3; TRBD1 is a possible D gene (6 bases). Per the germline V gene, CDR1 is MNHEY and CDR2 is SVGEGT. The germline V and J ends were trimmed by 4 bases and 0 bases, with 9 bases remaining between them. The CDR3 has 14 residues. The CDR3 DNA reads as TGTGCCAGCAGTTCTCGGACAGCTAACTATGGCTACACCTTC. Amino acid sequence: CASSSRTANYGYTF.

The rearrangement uses TRBV6-1 and TRBJ1-5; the D is unclear. Germline CDR1 and CDR2: MNHNS and SASEGT. Trimming took 1 base from V and 7 from J, leaving 20 bases between them. The CDR3 runs to 17 residues. CDR3 in DNA: TGTGCCAGCAGTGAAGGTGTACCTTCAACGGCGGGGCAGCCCCAGCATTTT. It encodes CASSEGVPSTAGQPQHF.

V gene TRBV28 combines with J gene TRBJ1-2, with a possible D match to TRBD1 (5 bases). Germline CDR1 MDHEN, CDR2 SYDVKM. The ends were cut back, 6 bases at V and 2 bases at J, with 16 bases in the middle. This CDR3 has 15 residues. For the CDR3, the DNA is TGTGCCAGCAGGCCAGCGGGGGAGGGGAACTATGGCTACACCTTC. It codes for CASRPAGEGNYGYTF.

The table lists this clone with a few counts. The chain carries TRBV24-1 and TRBJ2-2, with D perhaps matching TRBD2 (5 bases). Per the germline V gene, CDR1 is KGHDR and CDR2 is SFDVKD. This CDR3 has 15 residues. V was trimmed by 7 bases and J by 2 bases, leaving 13 bases between them. The CDR3 DNA is TGTGCCACCAGCCGAACTAGATTCAACACCGGGGAGCTGTTTTTT. Translating gives CATSRTRFNTGELFF.

The gene calls are TRBV7-2 and TRBJ1-5, with 7 bases lining up with TRBD1. The CDR3 contains 15 residues. The V gene's germline CDR1 is SGHTA and CDR2 FQGNSA. V lost 1 base, J lost 6 bases, and 6 bases stayed unmatched. The CDR3 reads CASSLERQGAQPQHF. CDR3 DNA sequence: TGTGCCAGCAGCTTAGAGAGACAGGGCGCTCAGCCCCAGCATTTT.

The chain links TRBV7-2 to TRBJ2-7; D is unresolved. V lost 5 bases to trimming and J lost 3 bases, with 17 bases between them. Germline CDR1 reads SGHTA; CDR2 reads FQGNSA. This CDR3 is 15 amino acids long. The CDR3 region has the DNA TGTGCCAGCAGCCCTCACTTCAGTAGACACTACGAGCAGTACTTC. Translation gives CASSPHFSRHYEQYF.